This TCR beta chain was found in a study of cytomegalovirus exposure and HLA in healthy donors. V was pared by 1 base and J by 9 bases, with 16 bases between. The V gene's germline CDR1 is SGHTA and CDR2 FQGNSA. This CDR3 spans 15 amino acids. Amplification used 60 Vbeta primers and 13 Jbeta primers. Here immunoSEQ multiplex PCR was the method, and the copy in TCRdb shows in-frame clones only, minus some. The repertoire table contains approximately 190,000 clones. This TCR derives from a man under 40 in good health and CMV-seronegative. This chain joins TRBV7-2 and TRBJ1-5; D possibly corresponds to TRBD1 (5 bases). The specimen sequenced was PBMCs. CDR3 residues: CASSLVAPTGGPQHF. The CDR3 DNA is TGTGCCAGCAGCTTAGTGGCACCCACAGGTGGGCCCCAGCATTTT.